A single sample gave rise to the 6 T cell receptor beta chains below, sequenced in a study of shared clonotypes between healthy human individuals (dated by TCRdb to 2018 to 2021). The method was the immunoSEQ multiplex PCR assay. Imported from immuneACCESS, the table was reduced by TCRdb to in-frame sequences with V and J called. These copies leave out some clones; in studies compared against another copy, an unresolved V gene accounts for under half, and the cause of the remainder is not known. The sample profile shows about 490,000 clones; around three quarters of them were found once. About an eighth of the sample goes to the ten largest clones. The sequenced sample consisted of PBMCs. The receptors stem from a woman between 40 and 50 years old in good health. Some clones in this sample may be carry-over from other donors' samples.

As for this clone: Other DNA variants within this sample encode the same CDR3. CDR3 in DNA: TGTGCCAGCAGCCCGGGACAGAATCAGCCCCAGCATTTT. Translated, it gives CASSPGQNQPQHF. The chain joins TRBV5-4 to TRBJ1-5, with 7 positions matching TRBD1. Germline CDR1 and CDR2: SGHNT and YYREEE (reference sequence). J was trimmed by 4 bases and V by 4 bases; bases with no gene match: 2. The CDR3 loop spans 13 amino acids.

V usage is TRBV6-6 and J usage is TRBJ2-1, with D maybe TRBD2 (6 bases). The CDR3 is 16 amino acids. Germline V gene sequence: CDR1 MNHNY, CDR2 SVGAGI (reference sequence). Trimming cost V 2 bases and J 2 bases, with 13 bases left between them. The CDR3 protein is CASSYPPGSPYNEQFF. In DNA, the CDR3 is TGTGCCAGCAGTTACCCTCCCGGGAGTCCCTACAATGAGCAGTTCTTC.

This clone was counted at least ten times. The CDR3, as DNA: TGTGCCAGCAGTTCGGGGAGGAACACCGGGGAGCTGTTTTTT. This translates into CASSSGRNTGELFF. This rearrangement joins TRBV27 to TRBJ2-2; D is possibly TRBD2 (5 bases). Trimming left V 4 bases short and J 1 base short, with 7 bases between. This CDR3 has 14 amino acids. Germline CDR1 and CDR2: MNHEY and SMNVEV (reference sequence).

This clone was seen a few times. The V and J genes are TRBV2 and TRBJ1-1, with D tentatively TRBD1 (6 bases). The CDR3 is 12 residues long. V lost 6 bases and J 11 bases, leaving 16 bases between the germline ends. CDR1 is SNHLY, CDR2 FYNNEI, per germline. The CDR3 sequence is CASSVSGQGAFF. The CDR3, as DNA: TGTGCCAGCAGCGTCTCGGGTCAGGGGGCTTTCTTT.

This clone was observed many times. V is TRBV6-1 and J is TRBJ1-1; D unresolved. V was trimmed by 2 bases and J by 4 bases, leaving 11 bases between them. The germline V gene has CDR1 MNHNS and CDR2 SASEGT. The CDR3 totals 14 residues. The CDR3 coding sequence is TGTGCCAGCAGTGAAAATCCAGGCTTCACTGAAGCTTTCTTT. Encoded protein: CASSENPGFTEAFF.

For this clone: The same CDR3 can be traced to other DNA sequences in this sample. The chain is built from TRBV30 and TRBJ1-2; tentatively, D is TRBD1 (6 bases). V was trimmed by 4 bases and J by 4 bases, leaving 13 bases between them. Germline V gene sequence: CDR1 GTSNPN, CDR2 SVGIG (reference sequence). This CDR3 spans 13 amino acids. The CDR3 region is CAWKGQGPYGYTF. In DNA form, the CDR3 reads TGTGCCTGGAAGGGGCAGGGGCCCTATGGCTACACCTTC.